These 10 T cell receptor beta chains originate from one sample sequenced in a study of T cells in Graves' hyperthyroidism and ophthalmopathy. Amplification targeted TCR beta CDR3 regions from RNA transcripts. The TCR CDR3 was amplified in a first-round RT-PCR using the HTBI primer set. TCRdb called the multiplex PCR reads again in MiXCR, with one record for every CDR3 protein. The sample holds approximately 400,000 distinct CDR3 sequences; about 13% are singletons and the top ten take more than 20%. Sequenced: blood. These receptors were obtained from a man aged 25 to 40 with Graves' hyperthyroidism that later progressed to Graves' ophthalmopathy.

The sample holds many counts of this clonotype. The V and J genes are TRBV3-1 and TRBJ2-7; a possible D gene is TRBD1 (6 bases). V lost 2 bases to trimming and J lost 1 base, with 12 bases between them. Germline values: CDR1 LGHDT, CDR2 YNNKEL (reference sequence). This CDR3 is 15 amino acids long. The CDR3 loop is CASSQPSGASYEQYF. CDR3 coding DNA: TGTGCCAGCAGCCAACCGTCAGGGGCGTCCTACGAGCAGTACTTC.

In this sample, this clonotype turned up many times. This chain connects TRBV28 to TRBJ1-1, with D hard to call. V was pared by 4 bases and J by 1 base, with 10 bases between. The CDR3 totals 14 residues. CDR1 is MDHEN, CDR2 SYDVKM, per germline. CDR3 coding DNA: TGTGCCAGCAGTTCTATCGACTGGAACACTGAAGCTTTCTTT. Translated: CASSSIDWNTEAFF.

The gene calls are TRBV18 and TRBJ2-7; D may correspond to TRBD1 or TRBD2 (5 bases each). The CDR3 is 12 residues long. Germline V CDR1 and CDR2: KGHSH, LQKENI. V gave up 3 bases and J gave up 4 bases, with 7 bases separating them. CDR3 sequence reads: CASSPGVYEQYF. CDR3 in DNA: TGTGCCAGCTCACCGGGGGTGTACGAGCAGTACTTC.

This clonotype was observed many times. The rearrangement links TRBV10-2 to TRBJ2-7, with TRBD1 matching 7 bases. This CDR3 has 13 amino acids. Germline assignment: CDR1 WSHSY and CDR2 SAAADI. V dropped 6 bases and J dropped 0; count of bases not matched to a gene: 2. CDR3 bases: TGCGCCAGCAGGACAGGGAGCTCCTACGAGCAGTACTTC. Protein: CASRTGSSYEQYF.

J is TRBJ2-1 and V is TRBV19; the D is unclear. The CDR3 is 15 residues long. Germline values: CDR1 LNHDA, CDR2 SQIVND (reference sequence). Trimming took off 4 bases at V and 1 base at J, with 11 bases between the two ends. CDR3 loop: CASSRQSGSYNEQFF. DNA for the CDR3: TGTGCCAGTAGTAGGCAGTCTGGTTCCTACAATGAGCAGTTCTTC.

This clonotype was counted at least ten times. The chain carries TRBV6-1 and TRBJ1-1; 7 bases line up with TRBD1. The junction had 6 bases not matched to a gene; V was cut back by 10 bases and J by 1 base. Germline CDR1 reads MNHNS; CDR2 reads SASEGT. The CDR3 contains 13 residues. CDR3 coding DNA: TGTGCCATCCGAGGGACAGCGAACACTGAAGCTTTCTTT. Protein: CAIRGTANTEAFF.

This clonotype came up many times. V is TRBV11-2 and J is TRBJ2-5; possible D gene TRBD2, 5 bases. This CDR3 is built from 14 residues. V lost 1 base to trimming and J lost 6 bases, with 12 bases between them. The germline CDR1 and CDR2 sequences are SGHAT and FQNNGV. The CDR3, as DNA: TGTGCCAGCAGCTTAGGGCGGGCTTGGAAGACCCAGTACTTC. Residues: CASSLGRAWKTQYF.

A few counts support this clonotype. The rearrangement joins TRBV6-5 to TRBJ2-5; D tentatively fits TRBD1 or TRBD2 (5 bases each). The CDR3 totals 16 residues. Germline V gene lookup returns CDR1 MNHEY and CDR2 SVGAGI. Trimming shortened V by 2 bases and J by 5 bases, and 18 bases separated the two germline ends. The CDR3 loop reads CASSYGRGNDQETQYF. CDR3 DNA sequence: TGTGCCAGCAGTTACGGACGGGGCAACGATCAGGAGACCCAGTACTTC.

The chain employs TRBV9 and TRBJ1-2, with no clear D. V was cut by 4 bases and J by 5 bases, with 12 bases left in between. The CDR3 consists of 13 residues. In germline, CDR1 is SGDLS, CDR2 YYNGEE. The CDR3 DNA sequence: TGTGCCAGCAGCCCCGACCTACTATATGGCTACACCTTC. Its protein is CASSPDLLYGYTF.

The sample holds many counts of this clonotype. The genes are TRBV6-1 and TRBJ1-1; 11 bases align to TRBD1. V was clipped by 5 bases and J by 5 bases; unmatched bases: 7. CDR1 is MNHNS and CDR2 is SASEGT in the germline V gene. The CDR3 is 15 residues long. CDR3 DNA: TGTGCCAGCAGTACACGGACAGGGGGCAAGACTGAAGCTTTCTTT. The encoded protein is CASSTRTGGKTEAFF.